This TCR beta chain was identified in a study of blood T cell repertoires in COVID-19. At the level of the study: Acute and convalescent COVID-19 samples came from the United States, Italy and Spain. PBMCs, B-cell-depleted T cells, or T cells were the source of the cDNA or gDNA that made up the material.

How the authors handled the data: Reference gene primers were amplified, and this amplification served to estimate nucleated cell counts. Produced via immunoSEQ multiplex PCR; TCRdb's table is partial and in-frame only. V and J calls plus clone size are reproduced from that table; the DNA served to infer D and trimming. The sample yields some 400,000 clones, roughly 86% seen once. The CDR3 extends over 12 amino acids. The sequence came from a human donor with acute or convalescent COVID-19. The donor label of this sample is uncertain. The sample was peripheral blood. The chain recombines TRBV21-1 with TRBJ2-5; the table names TRBD2, a call not compared with the DNA. TRBV21-1 counts as a pseudogene. In nucleotides, the CDR3 is TGTGCCAGCAGCACACCTCGGGAGACCCAGTACTTC. Amino acids: CASSTPRETQYF.